Sequencing of this TCR beta chain was carried out in a study of cytomegalovirus exposure and HLA in healthy donors. Overall study results and limits: It has been reported that TCR beta sequences accurately predicted the HLA-A and HLA-B alleles of most subjects. Later analysis indicated greater clonal expansion among HLA-associated TCR beta chains than among equally common other chains.

In the case of this clone: Its matching antigen is unknown.

60 Vbeta and 13 Jbeta primers were used in PCR. Clones were sequenced by immunoSEQ multiplex PCR, and TCRdb holds only the in-frame ones, with some missing. The sample yields around 170,000 clones, 79% seen once. V lost 5 bases, J lost 6 bases, and 17 bases lay in between. Germline CDR1 reads SGHNT; CDR2 reads YENEEA. CDR3 size: 14 residues. Sequenced material: PBMCs. The origin of this receptor is a woman between 40 and 50 years old in good health and CMV-seronegative. This rearrangement joins TRBV11-3 to TRBJ2-7; D perhaps matches TRBD1 (6 bases). The CDR3 nucleotides are TGTGCCAGCAGCCCCGTGACAGGTCGTCGCGAGCAGTACTTC. This sequence encodes CASSPVTGRREQYF.